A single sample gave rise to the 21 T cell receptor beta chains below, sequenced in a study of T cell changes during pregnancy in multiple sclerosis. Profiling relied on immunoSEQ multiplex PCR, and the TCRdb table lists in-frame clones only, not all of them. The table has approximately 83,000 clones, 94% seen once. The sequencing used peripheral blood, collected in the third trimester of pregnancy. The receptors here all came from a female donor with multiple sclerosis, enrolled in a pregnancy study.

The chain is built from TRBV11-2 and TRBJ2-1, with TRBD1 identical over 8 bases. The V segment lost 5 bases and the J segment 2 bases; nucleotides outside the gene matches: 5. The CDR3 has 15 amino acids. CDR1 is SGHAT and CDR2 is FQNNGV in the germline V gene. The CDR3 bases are TGTGCCAGCAGCCAGACAGGGGTCCCCTACAATGAGCAGTTCTTC. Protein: CASSQTGVPYNEQFF.

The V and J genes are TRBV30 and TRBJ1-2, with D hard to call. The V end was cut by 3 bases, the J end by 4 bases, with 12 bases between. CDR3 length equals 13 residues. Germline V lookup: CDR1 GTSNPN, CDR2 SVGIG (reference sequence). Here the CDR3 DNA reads TGTGCCTGGAGGGAGGCCAATCCCTATGGCTACACCTTC. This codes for CAWREANPYGYTF.

CDR3 in amino acids: CASSFKTGSGNTIYF. DNA of the CDR3: TGTGCCAGCAGCTTTAAGACAGGGTCTGGAAACACCATATATTTT. The chain employs TRBV7-2 and TRBJ1-3; 7 nucleotides line up with TRBD1. Trimming removed 3 bases from V and 1 base from J; junction bases left unmatched: 3. Germline assignment: CDR1 SGHTA and CDR2 FQGNSA. This CDR3 contains 15 residues. The variable domain in full, with the rest retrieved from reference TRBV7-2 and TRBJ1-3, is GAGVSQSPSNKVTEKGKDVELRCDPISGHTALYWYRQSLGQGLEFLIYFQGNSAPDKSGLPSDRFSAERTGGSVSTLTIQRTQQEDSAVYLCASSFKTGSGNTIYFGEGSWLTVV.

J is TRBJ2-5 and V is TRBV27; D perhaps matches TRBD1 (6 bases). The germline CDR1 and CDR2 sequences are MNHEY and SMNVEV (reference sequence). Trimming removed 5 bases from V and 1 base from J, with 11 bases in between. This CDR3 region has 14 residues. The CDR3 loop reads CASSPTGLQETQYF. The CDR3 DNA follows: TGTGCCAGCAGTCCTACAGGGCTCCAAGAGACCCAGTACTTC.

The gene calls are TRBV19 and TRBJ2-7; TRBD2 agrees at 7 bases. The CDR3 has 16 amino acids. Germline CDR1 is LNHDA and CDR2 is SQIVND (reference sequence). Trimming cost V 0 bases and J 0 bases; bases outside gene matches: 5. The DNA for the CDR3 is TGTGCCAGTAGTATAGACTTAGCGGGCCCCTCCTACGAGCAGTACTTC. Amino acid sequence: CASSIDLAGPSYEQYF.

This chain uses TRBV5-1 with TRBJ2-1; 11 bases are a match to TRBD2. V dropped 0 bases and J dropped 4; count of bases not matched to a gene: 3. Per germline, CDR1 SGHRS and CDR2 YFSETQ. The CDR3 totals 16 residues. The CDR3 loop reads CASSLGLAGRYNEQFF. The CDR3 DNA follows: TGCGCCAGCAGCTTGGGACTAGCGGGAAGATACAATGAGCAGTTCTTC.

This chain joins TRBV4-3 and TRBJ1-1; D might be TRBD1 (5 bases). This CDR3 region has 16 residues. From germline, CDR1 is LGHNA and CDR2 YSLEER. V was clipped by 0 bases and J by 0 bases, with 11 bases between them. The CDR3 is CASSQDLSGLNTEAFF. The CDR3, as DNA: TGCGCCAGCAGCCAAGATCTGTCAGGGTTGAACACTGAAGCTTTCTTT.

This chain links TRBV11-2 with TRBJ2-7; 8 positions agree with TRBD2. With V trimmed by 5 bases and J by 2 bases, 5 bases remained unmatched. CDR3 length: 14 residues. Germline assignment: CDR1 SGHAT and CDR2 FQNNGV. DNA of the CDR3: TGTGCCAGCAGCGAAGGACTAGCAGCCTACGAGCAGTACTTC. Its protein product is CASSEGLAAYEQYF.

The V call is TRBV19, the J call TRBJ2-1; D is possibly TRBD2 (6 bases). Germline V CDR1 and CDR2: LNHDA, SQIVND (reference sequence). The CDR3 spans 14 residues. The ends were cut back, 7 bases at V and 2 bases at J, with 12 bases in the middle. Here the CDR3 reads CASTTGVTYNEQFF. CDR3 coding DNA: TGTGCCAGTACCACGGGAGTAACCTACAATGAGCAGTTCTTC. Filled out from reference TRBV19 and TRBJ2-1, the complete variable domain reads DGGITQSPKYLFRKEGQNVTLSCEQNLNHDAMYWYRQDPGQGLRLIYYSQIVNDFQKGDIAEGYSVSREKKESFPLTVTSAQKNPTAFYLCASTTGVTYNEQFFGPGTRLTVL.

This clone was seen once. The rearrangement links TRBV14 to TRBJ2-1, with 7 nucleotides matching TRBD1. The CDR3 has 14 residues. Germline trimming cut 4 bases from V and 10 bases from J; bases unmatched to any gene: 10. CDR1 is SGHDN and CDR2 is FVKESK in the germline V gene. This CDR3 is CASSRGQFYSEQFF. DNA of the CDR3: TGTGCCAGCAGCCGGGGACAGTTTTATTCCGAGCAGTTCTTC.

CDR3: CASSQDLQGTGELFF. The CDR3 DNA is TGCGCCAGCAGCCAAGACCTTCAGGGCACCGGGGAGCTGTTTTTT. V gene TRBV4-1 combines with J gene TRBJ2-2; D is perhaps TRBD1 (5 bases). Trimming shortened V by 0 bases and J by 4 bases, and 9 bases separated the two germline ends. The CDR3 is 15 amino acids. Looked up from germline, CDR1 is MGHRA and CDR2 is YSYEKL.

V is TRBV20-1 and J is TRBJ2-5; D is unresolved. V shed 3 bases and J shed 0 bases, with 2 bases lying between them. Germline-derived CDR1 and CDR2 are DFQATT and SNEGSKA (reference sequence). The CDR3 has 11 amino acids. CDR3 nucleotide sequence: TGCAGTGCTAGTAACCAAGAGACCCAGTACTTC. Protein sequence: CSASNQETQYF.

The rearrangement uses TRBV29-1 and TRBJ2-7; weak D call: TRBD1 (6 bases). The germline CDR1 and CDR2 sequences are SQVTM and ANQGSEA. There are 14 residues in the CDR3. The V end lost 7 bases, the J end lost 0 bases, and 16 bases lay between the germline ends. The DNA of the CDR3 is TGCAGCGCAATCTCGCCCAGGGGCTCCTACGAGCAGTACTTC. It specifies CSAISPRGSYEQYF.

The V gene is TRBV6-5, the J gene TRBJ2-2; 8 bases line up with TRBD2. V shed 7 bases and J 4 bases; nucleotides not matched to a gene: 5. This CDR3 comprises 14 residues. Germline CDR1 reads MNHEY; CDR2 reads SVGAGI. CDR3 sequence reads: CASKAGGSTGELFF. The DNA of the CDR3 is TGTGCCAGCAAGGCGGGAGGAAGCACCGGGGAGCTGTTTTTT.

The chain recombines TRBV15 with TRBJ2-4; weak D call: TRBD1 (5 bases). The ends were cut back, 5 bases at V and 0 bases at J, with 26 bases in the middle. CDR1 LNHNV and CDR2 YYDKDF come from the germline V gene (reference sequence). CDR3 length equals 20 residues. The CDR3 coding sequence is TGTGCCACCAGCTGGGGCGTTTCGCGCACCACCCTCATAGCCAAAAACATTCAGTACTTC. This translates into CATSWGVSRTTLIAKNIQYF.

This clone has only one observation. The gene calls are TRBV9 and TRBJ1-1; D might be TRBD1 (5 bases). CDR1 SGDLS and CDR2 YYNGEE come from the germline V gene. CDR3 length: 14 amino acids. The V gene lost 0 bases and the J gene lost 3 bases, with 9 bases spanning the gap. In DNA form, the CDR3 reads TGTGCCAGCAGCGTAGAAGGGGCGGACACTGAAGCTTTCTTT. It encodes CASSVEGADTEAFF.

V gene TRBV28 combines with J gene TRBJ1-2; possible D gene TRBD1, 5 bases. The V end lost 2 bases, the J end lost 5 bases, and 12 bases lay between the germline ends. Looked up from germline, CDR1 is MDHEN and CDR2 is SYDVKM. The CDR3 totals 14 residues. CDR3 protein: CASSLSGTAYGYTF. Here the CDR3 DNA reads TGTGCCAGCAGTTTAAGCGGGACGGCTTATGGCTACACCTTC.

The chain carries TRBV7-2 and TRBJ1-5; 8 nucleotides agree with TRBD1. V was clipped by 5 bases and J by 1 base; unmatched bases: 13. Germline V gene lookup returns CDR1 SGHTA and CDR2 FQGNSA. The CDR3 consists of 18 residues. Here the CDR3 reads CASSPTLGTGLSNQPQHF. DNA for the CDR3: TGTGCCAGCAGCCCCACTCTGGGGACAGGCTTAAGCAATCAGCCCCAGCATTTT.

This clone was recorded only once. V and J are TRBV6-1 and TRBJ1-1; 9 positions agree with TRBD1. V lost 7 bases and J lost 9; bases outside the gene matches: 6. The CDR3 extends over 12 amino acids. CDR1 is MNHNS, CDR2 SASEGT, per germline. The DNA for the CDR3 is TGTGCCAGCACCCGGGACAGGGATCAAGCTTTCTTT. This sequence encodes CASTRDRDQAFF.

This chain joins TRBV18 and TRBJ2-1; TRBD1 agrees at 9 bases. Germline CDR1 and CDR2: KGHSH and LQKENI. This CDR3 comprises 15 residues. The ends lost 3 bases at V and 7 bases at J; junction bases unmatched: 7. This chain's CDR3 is CASSPAGQGGNEQFF. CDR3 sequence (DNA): TGTGCCAGCTCACCTGCGGGACAGGGTGGAAATGAGCAGTTCTTC.

The CDR3: CPSSGRRYTEAFF. CDR3 DNA: TGTCCCTCCTCAGGGCGTAGGTACACTGAAGCTTTCTTT. The chain combines TRBV30 with TRBJ1-1; maybe TRBD1 (5 bases). Germline V gives CDR1 GTSNPN, CDR2 SVGIG (reference sequence). The CDR3 has 13 residues.